A selection of T cell receptor beta chains follows, all from one sample in a study of shared clonotypes between healthy human individuals. Libraries were prepared by immunoSEQ multiplex PCR; TCRdb keeps only in-frame clonotypes and omits some of them. The profile covers around 480,000 clones, with roughly 85% appearing a single time and around an eighth taken by the ten largest. Sequencing was done on a sample of PBMCs. Receptor source: a middle-aged woman in good health. Some clones in this sample may be carry-over from other donors' samples. The CDR3 runs from the conserved cysteine through the conserved F or W. A D gene is named only where the DNA matches it firmly.

d_call v_call cdr3_aa
TRBD2 TRBV11-2 CASSFSGTSGSADTQYF
- TRBV4-2 CASSQGDSGANVLTF
TRBD2 TRBV18 CASSPNRGREGEQFF
- TRBV10-1 CASSPGDFSTDTQYF
TRBD1 TRBV5-8 CASSFRQGADGYTF
- TRBV5-1 CASSFPEMNTEAFF
- TRBV6-6 CASSPPGQENEKLFF
- TRBV11-2 CASSPRDSNNEQFF
- TRBV2 CASSVGAAGRGEKLFF
- TRBV7-2 CASSKLGGTDTQYF
- TRBV4-1 CASSQPGEGRNTEAFF
TRBD1 TRBV19 CASSSKAGGHNQPQHF
TRBD2 TRBV6-1 CASSGGLAGVSQYF
- TRBV7-2 CASSLWWGNTGELFF
- TRBV2 CARTGELFF
- TRBV9 CASKIRANTGELFF
- TRBV7-8 CASGNTEAFF
- TRBV6-5 CASSLQQTYNEQFF